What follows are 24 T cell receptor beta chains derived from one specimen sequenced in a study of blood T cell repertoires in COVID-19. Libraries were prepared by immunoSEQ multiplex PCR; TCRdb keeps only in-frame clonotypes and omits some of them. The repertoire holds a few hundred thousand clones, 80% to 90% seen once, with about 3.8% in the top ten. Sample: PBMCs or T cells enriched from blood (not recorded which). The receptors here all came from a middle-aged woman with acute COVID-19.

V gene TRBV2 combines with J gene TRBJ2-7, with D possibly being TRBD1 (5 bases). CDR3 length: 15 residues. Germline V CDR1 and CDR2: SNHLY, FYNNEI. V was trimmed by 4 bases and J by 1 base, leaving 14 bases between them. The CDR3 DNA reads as TGTGCCAGCAGTGCCTTCGCAGGGATTTCCTACGAGCAGTACTTC. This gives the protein CASSAFAGISYEQYF.

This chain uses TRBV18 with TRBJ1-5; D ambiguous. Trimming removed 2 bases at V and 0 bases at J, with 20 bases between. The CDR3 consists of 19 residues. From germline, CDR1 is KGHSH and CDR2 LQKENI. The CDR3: CASSPAVGPGSSSNQPQHF. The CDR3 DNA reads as TGTGCCAGCTCACCAGCGGTCGGTCCGGGGAGCTCTAGCAATCAGCCCCAGCATTTT.

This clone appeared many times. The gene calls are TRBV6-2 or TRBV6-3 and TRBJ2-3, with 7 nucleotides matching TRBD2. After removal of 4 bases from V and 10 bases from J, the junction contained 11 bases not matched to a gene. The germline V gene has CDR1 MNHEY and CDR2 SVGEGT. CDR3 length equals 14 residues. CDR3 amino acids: CASSWGGRLMAQYF. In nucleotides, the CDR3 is TGTGCCAGCAGTTGGGGGGGTCGGCTCATGGCGCAGTATTTT.

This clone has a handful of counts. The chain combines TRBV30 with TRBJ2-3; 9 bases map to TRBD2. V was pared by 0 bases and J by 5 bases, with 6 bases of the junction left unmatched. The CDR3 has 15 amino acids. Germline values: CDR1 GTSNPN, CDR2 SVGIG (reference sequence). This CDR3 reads CAWSVGFSGRDTQYF. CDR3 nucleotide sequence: TGTGCCTGGAGTGTAGGGTTTAGCGGGAGAGATACGCAGTATTTT.

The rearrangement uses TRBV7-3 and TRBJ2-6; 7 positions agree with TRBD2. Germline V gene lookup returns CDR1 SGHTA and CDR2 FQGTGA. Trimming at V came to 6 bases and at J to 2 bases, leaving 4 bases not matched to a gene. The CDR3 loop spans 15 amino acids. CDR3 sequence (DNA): TGTGCCAGCAGTACGGGAGGTACTGGGGCCAACGTCCTGACTTTC. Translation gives CASSTGGTGANVLTF.

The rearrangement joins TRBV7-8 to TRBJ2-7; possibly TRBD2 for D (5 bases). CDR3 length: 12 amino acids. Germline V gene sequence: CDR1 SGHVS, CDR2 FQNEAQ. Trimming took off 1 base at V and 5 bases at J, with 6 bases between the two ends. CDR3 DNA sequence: TGTGCCAGCAGCTTAGGGGAGAACGAGCAGTACTTC. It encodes CASSLGENEQYF.

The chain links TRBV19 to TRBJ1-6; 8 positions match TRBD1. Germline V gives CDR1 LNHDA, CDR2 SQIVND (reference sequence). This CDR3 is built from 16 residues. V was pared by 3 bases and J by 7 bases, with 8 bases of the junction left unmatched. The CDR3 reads CASSIGVQGANSPLHF. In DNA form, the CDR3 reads TGTGCCAGTAGTATCGGGGTTCAGGGGGCAAATTCACCCCTCCACTTT.

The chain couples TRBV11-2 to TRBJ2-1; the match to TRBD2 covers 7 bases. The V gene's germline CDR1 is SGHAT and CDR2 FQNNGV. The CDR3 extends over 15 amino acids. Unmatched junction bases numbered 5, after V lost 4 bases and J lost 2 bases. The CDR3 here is CASSSLGGAYNEQFF. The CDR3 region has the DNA TGTGCCAGCAGCTCGTTGGGAGGGGCCTACAATGAGCAGTTCTTC.

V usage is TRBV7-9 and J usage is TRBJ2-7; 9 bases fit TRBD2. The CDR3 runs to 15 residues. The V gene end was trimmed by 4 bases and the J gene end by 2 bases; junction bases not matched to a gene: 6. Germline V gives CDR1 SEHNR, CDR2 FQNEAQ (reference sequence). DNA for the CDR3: TGTGCCAGCAGCTATGGGACTAGCCGCCCCTACGAGCAGTACTTC. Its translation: CASSYGTSRPYEQYF.

CDR3 DNA sequence: TGTGCCAGCTCACTGGACAGGAGCTCTGGAAACACCATATATTTT. Its protein is CASSLDRSSGNTIYF. J is TRBJ1-3 and V is TRBV18; 7 nucleotides match TRBD1. The CDR3 runs 15 residues. Trimming at V came to 4 bases and at J to 0 bases, leaving 3 bases not matched to a gene. Germline V gene data show CDR1 as KGHSH and CDR2 as LQKENI.

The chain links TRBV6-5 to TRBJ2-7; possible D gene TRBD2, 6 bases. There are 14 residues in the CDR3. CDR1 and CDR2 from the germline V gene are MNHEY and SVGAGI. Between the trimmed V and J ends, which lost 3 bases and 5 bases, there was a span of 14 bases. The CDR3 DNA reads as TGTGCCAGCAGTTATAGGCGGGGCCCCCACGAGCAGTACTTC. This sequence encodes CASSYRRGPHEQYF.

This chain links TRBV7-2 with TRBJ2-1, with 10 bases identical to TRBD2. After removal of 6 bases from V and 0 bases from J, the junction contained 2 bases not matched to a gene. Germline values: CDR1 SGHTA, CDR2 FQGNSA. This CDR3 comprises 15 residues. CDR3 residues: CASRSSGSSYNEQFF. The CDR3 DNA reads TGTGCCAGCAGGTCTAGCGGGAGCTCCTACAATGAGCAGTTCTTC.

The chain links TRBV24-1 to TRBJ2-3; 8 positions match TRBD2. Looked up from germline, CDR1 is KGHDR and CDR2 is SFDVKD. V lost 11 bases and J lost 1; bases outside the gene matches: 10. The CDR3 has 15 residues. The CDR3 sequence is CAIGRASGGTDTQYF. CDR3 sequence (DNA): TGTGCCATCGGGAGGGCTAGCGGAGGCACAGATACGCAGTATTTT.

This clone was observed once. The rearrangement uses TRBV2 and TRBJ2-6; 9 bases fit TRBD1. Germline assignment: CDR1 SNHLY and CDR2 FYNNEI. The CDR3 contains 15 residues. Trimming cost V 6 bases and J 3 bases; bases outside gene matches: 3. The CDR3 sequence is CASSDRGDGANVLTF. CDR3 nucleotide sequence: TGTGCCAGCAGCGACAGGGGGGATGGGGCCAACGTCCTGACTTTC.

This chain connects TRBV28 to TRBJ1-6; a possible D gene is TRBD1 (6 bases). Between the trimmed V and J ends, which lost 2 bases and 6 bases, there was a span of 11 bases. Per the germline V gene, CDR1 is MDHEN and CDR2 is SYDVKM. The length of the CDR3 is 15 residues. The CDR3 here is CASSLGGHRNSPLHF. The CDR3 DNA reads TGTGCCAGCAGTTTAGGGGGACACCGTAATTCACCCCTCCACTTT.

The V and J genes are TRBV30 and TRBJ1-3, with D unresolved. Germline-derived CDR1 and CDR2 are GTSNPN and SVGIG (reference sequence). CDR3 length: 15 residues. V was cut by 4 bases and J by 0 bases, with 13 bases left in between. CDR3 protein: CAWTRGGLSGNTIYF. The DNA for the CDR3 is TGTGCCTGGACACGAGGCGGACTCTCTGGAAACACCATATATTTT.

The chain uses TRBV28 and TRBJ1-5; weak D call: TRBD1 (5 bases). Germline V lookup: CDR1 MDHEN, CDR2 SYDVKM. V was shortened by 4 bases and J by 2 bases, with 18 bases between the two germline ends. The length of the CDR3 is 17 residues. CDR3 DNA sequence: TGTGCCAGCAGTTCAACCTGGGGGGATGGGCGCAATCAGCCCCAGCATTTT. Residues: CASSSTWGDGRNQPQHF.

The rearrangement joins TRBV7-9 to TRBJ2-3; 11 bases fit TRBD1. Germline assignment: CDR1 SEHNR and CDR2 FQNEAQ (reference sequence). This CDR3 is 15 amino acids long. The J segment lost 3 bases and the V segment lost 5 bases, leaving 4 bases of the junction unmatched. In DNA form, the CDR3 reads TGTGCCAGCAGCCCCGGGACAGGGGGTACAGATACGCAGTATTTT. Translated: CASSPGTGGTDTQYF.

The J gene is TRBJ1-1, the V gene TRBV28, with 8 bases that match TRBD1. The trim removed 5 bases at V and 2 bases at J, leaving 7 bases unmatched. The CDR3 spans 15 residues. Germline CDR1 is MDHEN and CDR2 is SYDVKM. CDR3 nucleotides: TGTGCCAGCAGTCCACCGACAGGGGCTAACACTGAAGCTTTCTTT. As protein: CASSPPTGANTEAFF.

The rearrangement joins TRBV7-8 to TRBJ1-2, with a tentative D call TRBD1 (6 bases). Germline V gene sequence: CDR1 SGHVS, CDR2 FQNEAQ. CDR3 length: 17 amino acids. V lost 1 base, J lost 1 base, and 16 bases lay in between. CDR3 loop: CASSLVGQHGLNYGYTF. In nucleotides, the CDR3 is TGTGCCAGCAGCTTAGTCGGACAGCACGGCCTTAACTATGGCTACACCTTC.

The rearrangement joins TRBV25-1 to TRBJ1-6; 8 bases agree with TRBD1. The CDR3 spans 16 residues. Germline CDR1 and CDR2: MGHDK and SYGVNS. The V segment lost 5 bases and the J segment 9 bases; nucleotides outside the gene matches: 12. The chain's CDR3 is CASSPTTGGESSPLHF. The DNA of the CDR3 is TGTGCCAGCAGTCCAACTACAGGGGGTGAGAGTTCACCCCTCCACTTT.

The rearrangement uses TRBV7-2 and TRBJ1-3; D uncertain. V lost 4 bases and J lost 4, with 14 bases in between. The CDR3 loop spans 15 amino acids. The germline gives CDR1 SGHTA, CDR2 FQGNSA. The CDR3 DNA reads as TGTGCCAGCAGCTCCCCTCAGATCCGAGGAAACACCATATATTTT. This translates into CASSSPQIRGNTIYF.

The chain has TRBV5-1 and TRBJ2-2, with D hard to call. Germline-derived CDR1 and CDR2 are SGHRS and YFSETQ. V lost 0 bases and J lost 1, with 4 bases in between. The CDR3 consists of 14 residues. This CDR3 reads CASSLVQNTGELFF. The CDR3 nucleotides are TGCGCCAGCAGCTTGGTACAGAACACCGGGGAGCTGTTTTTT.

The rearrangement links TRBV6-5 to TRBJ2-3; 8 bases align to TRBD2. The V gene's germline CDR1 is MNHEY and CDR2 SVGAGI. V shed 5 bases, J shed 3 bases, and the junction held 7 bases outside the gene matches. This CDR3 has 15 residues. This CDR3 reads CASSTGTGGTDTQYF. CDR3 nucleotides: TGTGCCAGCAGTACCGGGACGGGAGGGACAGATACGCAGTATTTT.